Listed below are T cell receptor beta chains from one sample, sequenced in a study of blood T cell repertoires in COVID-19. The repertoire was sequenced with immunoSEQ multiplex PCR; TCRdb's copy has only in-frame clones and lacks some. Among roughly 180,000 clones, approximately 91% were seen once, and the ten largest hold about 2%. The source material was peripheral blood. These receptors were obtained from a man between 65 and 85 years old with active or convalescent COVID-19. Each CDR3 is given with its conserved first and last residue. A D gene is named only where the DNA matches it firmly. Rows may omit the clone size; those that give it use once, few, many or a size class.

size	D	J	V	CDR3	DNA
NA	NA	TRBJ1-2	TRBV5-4	CASTASRQAGYGYTF	TGTGCCAGCACAGCATCTCGGCAGGCCGGCTATGGCTACACCTTC
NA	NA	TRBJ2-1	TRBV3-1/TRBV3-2	CASSQQQVSYNEQFF	TGTGCCAGCAGCCAACAACAGGTCTCCTACAATGAGCAGTTCTTC
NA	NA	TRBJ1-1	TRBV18	CASSPRQIRGTEAFF	TGTGCCAGCTCACCAAGACAGATCAGGGGCACTGAAGCTTTCTTT
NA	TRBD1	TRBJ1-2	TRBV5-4	CASSLKGQGGYGYTF	TGTGCCAGCAGCTTGAAGGGACAGGGGGGCTATGGCTACACCTTC
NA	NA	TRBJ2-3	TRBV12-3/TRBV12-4	CASGGAADTQYF	TGTGCCAGCGGGGGGGCAGCAGATACGCAGTATTTT
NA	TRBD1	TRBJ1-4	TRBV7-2	CASSLGAGGEKLFF	TGTGCCAGCAGCTTAGGGGCAGGGGGCGAAAAACTGTTTTTT
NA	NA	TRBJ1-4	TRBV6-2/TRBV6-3	CASSEGLAYEKLFF	TGTGCCAGCAGCGAGGGTTTGGCCTATGAAAAACTGTTTTTT
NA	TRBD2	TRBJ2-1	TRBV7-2	CASSPLAGSSYNEQFF	TGTGCCAGCAGCCCCTTAGCGGGTAGCTCCTACAATGAGCAGTTCTTC
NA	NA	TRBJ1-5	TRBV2	CASDLRGFRGNQPQHF	TGTGCCTCCGATCTCAGGGGCTTTAGGGGCAATCAGCCCCAGCATTTT
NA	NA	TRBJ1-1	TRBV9	CASSVGGGVLNTEAFF	TGTGCCAGCAGCGTAGGAGGAGGGGTCTTGAACACTGAAGCTTTCTTT
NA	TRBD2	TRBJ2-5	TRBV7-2	CASSLGTSEGETQYF	TGTGCCAGCAGCTTAGGGACTAGCGAGGGAGAGACCCAGTACTTC
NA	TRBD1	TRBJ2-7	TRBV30	CAWSVGTGPYEQYF	TGTGCCTGGAGTGTAGGGACAGGGCCCTACGAGCAGTACTTC
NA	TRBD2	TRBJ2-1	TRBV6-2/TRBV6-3	CASSGLAGTYNEQFF	TGTGCCAGCAGTGGACTAGCGGGGACCTACAATGAGCAGTTCTTC
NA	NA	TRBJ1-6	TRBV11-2	CASSPTTRRGVTSPLHF	TGTGCCAGCAGCCCTACTACCCGCAGGGGAGTAACTTCACCCCTCCACTTT
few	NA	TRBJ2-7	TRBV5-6	CASSSKLSSYEQYF	TGTGCCAGCAGCTCGAAACTGAGCTCCTACGAGCAGTACTTC